The 12 T cell receptor beta chains in this list originate from one sample, sequenced in a study of blood T cell repertoires in COVID-19. The repertoire was sequenced with immunoSEQ multiplex PCR; TCRdb's copy has only in-frame clones and lacks some. The table has some 230,000 clones, around 83% seen once. The sequenced material came from peripheral blood. All receptors derive from a woman between 50 and 59 years old with acute or convalescent COVID-19.

The gene calls are TRBV6-6 and TRBJ1-5; D unresolved. This CDR3 has 14 amino acids. V was clipped by 6 bases and J by 3 bases, with 12 bases between them. The germline CDR1 and CDR2 sequences are MNHNY and SVGAGI (reference sequence). The CDR3 DNA follows: TGTGCCAGCAGACCCCCCGGGTTCAATCAGCCCCAGCATTTT. Translated, it gives CASRPPGFNQPQHF.

The chain couples TRBV7-6 to TRBJ1-2, with TRBD1 matching over 7 bases. After removal of 0 bases from V and 4 bases from J, the junction contained 8 bases not matched to a gene. The CDR3 covers 16 residues. Per the germline V gene, CDR1 is SGHVS and CDR2 is FNYEAQ. The CDR3 is CASSLAILTGLYGYTF. The CDR3 DNA sequence: TGTGCCAGCAGCTTAGCGATATTGACAGGGCTCTATGGCTACACCTTC. The whole variable domain, filled in from reference TRBV7-6 and TRBJ1-2, reads GAGVSQSPRYKVTKRGQDVALRCDPISGHVSLYWYRQALGQGPEFLTYFNYEAQQDKSGLPNDRFSAERPEGSISTLTIQRTEQRDSAMYRCASSLAILTGLYGYTFGSGTRLTVV.

The rearrangement links TRBV3-1 (or the pseudogene TRBV3-2) to TRBJ1-6; 9 bases agree with TRBD1. Germline lookup yields CDR1 LGHDT and CDR2 YNNKEL (reference sequence). V gave up 4 bases and J gave up 9 bases; unmatched junction bases: 7. The CDR3 consists of 15 residues. In DNA, the CDR3 is TGTGCCAGCAGCCGACGGACAGGGGAGGTTTCACCCCTCCACTTT. It codes for CASSRRTGEVSPLHF.

The V call is TRBV5-4, the J call TRBJ2-2; D not certain. V lost 0 bases and J 1 base, leaving 4 bases between the germline ends. The CDR3 spans 14 residues. The V gene's germline CDR1 is SGHNT and CDR2 YYREEE (reference sequence). This chain's CDR3 is CASSLALNTGELFF. CDR3 nucleotide sequence: TGTGCCAGCAGCTTGGCCCTGAACACCGGGGAGCTGTTTTTT. Variable domain in full (rest from reference TRBV5-4 and TRBJ2-2): ETGVTQSPTHLIKTRGQQVTLRCSSQSGHNTVSWYQQALGQGPQFIFQYYREEENGRGNFPPRFSGLQFPNYSSELNVNALELDDSALYLCASSLALNTGELFFGEGSRLTVL.

CDR3 protein: CASSLALGLNTEAFF. CDR3 nucleotide sequence: TGTGCCAGCAGTCTGGCCCTGGGGCTGAACACTGAAGCTTTCTTT. The chain couples TRBV28 to TRBJ1-1; D is perhaps TRBD1 (5 bases). Germline assignment: CDR1 MDHEN and CDR2 SYDVKM. The CDR3 length is 15 residues. V was trimmed by 5 bases and J by 0 bases, leaving 13 bases between them. Filled out from reference TRBV28 and TRBJ1-1, the complete variable domain reads DVKVTQSSRYLVKRTGEKVFLECVQDMDHENMFWYRQDPGLGLRLIYFSYDVKMKEKGDIPEGYSVSREKKERFSLILESASTNQTSMYLCASSLALGLNTEAFFGQGTRLTVV.

The chain links TRBV11-3 to TRBJ2-2; D may be TRBD2 (6 bases). Deletions cut 5 bases from V and 2 bases from J, with 18 bases between. CDR1 SGHNT and CDR2 YENEEA come from the germline V gene. The CDR3 runs 17 residues. The CDR3 protein is CASSREVGTLNTGELFF. CDR3 coding DNA: TGTGCCAGCAGCCGAGAAGTCGGGACTCTTAACACCGGGGAGCTGTTTTTT.

This clone has just one count. The chain recombines TRBV3-1 (or the pseudogene TRBV3-2) with TRBJ1-5; possible D gene TRBD1, 5 bases. Looked up from germline, CDR1 is LGHDT and CDR2 is YNNKEL (reference sequence). CDR3 length equals 14 residues. V lost 3 bases to trimming and J lost 6 bases, with 12 bases between them. DNA for the CDR3: TGTGCCAGCAGCCACTCAGGGCTTGGTCAGCCCCAGCATTTT. The encoded protein is CASSHSGLGQPQHF.

The chain carries TRBV18 and TRBJ2-2; 9 nucleotides line up with TRBD1. CDR3 length equals 16 residues. V gave up 5 bases and J gave up 4 bases; unmatched junction bases: 8. The V gene's germline CDR1 is KGHSH and CDR2 LQKENI. The CDR3 DNA reads TGTGCCAGCTCATTGGGACAGGGTACGACCACCGGGGAGCTGTTTTTT. Its translation is CASSLGQGTTTGELFF.

The gene calls are TRBV19 and TRBJ1-6; D ambiguous. Germline-derived CDR1 and CDR2 are LNHDA and SQIVND (reference sequence). The CDR3 runs to 18 residues. Trimming left V 6 bases short and J 0 bases short, with 18 bases between. The CDR3 spells CASSPGGETSSYNSPLHF. DNA of the CDR3: TGTGCCAGTAGCCCCGGTGGGGAGACAAGCTCCTATAATTCACCCCTCCACTTT.

This chain joins TRBV5-1 and TRBJ2-7; TRBD2 matches at 9 bases. CDR1 and CDR2 (germline): SGHRS, YFSETQ. The junction had 2 bases not matched to a gene; V was cut back by 4 bases and J by 3 bases. The CDR3 runs 13 residues. The CDR3 DNA is TGCGCCAGCAGCCCGACTAGCGGCTACGAGCAGTACTTC. Translated, it gives CASSPTSGYEQYF.

The chain links TRBV5-5 to TRBJ1-3; 11 bases line up with TRBD1. J was trimmed by 3 bases and V by 4 bases; bases with no gene match: 12. The V gene's germline CDR1 is SGHKS and CDR2 YYEKEE (reference sequence). The CDR3 is made up of 18 amino acids. CDR3 DNA sequence: TGTGCCAGCAGCCCTTTGGGACGGACAGGGGGCATTGGAAACACCATATATTTT. It translates to CASSPLGRTGGIGNTIYF.

This clone was seen once. The CDR3 is CASSSGRADEAFF. CDR3 in DNA: TGTGCCAGCAGCTCTGGCAGGGCCGATGAAGCTTTCTTT. V usage is TRBV5-6 and J usage is TRBJ1-1, with TRBD1 as a possible D gene (5 bases). The V end was cut by 3 bases, the J end by 7 bases, with 13 bases between. The CDR3 runs to 13 residues. Germline values: CDR1 SGHDT, CDR2 YYEEEE.